This T cell receptor beta chain was sequenced during a study of blood T cell repertoires in COVID-19. Study overall: There were acute and convalescent COVID-19 samples, and they came from the United States, Italy and Spain. Sources were T cells, B-cell-depleted T cells, or PBMCs; the material itself was cDNA or gDNA.

The CDR3 is 16 amino acids. Germline trimming cut 0 bases from V and 8 bases from J; bases unmatched to any gene: 9. CDR1 is SGHRS and CDR2 is YFSETQ in the germline V gene. Under the authors' procedure: Amplified reference gene primers provided the basis for estimating nucleated cell counts. Profiled with immunoSEQ multiplex PCR; TCRdb holds only in-frame clones, not every one. V, J and clone size are taken as reported in that table, and D and trimming were inferred from the DNA itself. The sample yields a few hundred thousand clones, about 82% seen once. The sample was peripheral blood. This TCR derives from a woman aged 45-65 years with acute or convalescent COVID-19. The chain is built from TRBV5-1 and TRBJ2-1, with 9 bases aligning to TRBD2. CDR3 in amino acids: CASSLGGLASRYEQFF. CDR3 in DNA: TGCGCCAGCAGCTTGGGTGGACTAGCGAGTCGTTATGAGCAGTTCTTC.